Presented here are 5 T cell receptor beta chains from one specimen sequenced in a study of T cells in localized non-small cell lung cancer. Libraries were prepared by immunoSEQ multiplex PCR; TCRdb keeps only in-frame clonotypes and omits some of them. The sample lists over 10,000 clones, 28% seen once, with more than 5.5% in the top ten. The sequencing here drew on lung tumor tissue, taken before any cancer treatment. The receptors were gathered from a female donor aged 60 or older with stage I lung adenocarcinoma.

The chain carries TRBV19 and TRBJ2-1; a weak D match, TRBD2 (6 bases). This CDR3 spans 16 amino acids. V was shortened by 5 bases and J by 10 bases, with 24 bases between the two germline ends. Germline V CDR1 and CDR2: LNHDA, SQIVND (reference sequence). Written as DNA, the CDR3 is TGTGCCAGTAGTCCCCGGGTGCTGGGGGGACTTTGGGAGCAGTTCTTC. Protein sequence: CASSPRVLGGLWEQFF.

The genes are TRBV29-1 and TRBJ2-7, with D hard to call. V gave up 7 bases and J gave up 2 bases, with 12 bases separating them. The CDR3 totals 12 residues. The V gene's germline CDR1 is SQVTM and CDR2 ANQGSEA. CDR3 in amino acids: CSARASAYEQYF. In DNA, the CDR3 is TGCAGCGCTCGGGCCTCAGCCTACGAGCAGTACTTC.

This chain links TRBV2 with TRBJ1-5, with D perhaps matching TRBD1 (5 bases). CDR1 and CDR2 from the germline V gene are SNHLY and FYNNEI. This CDR3 has 16 residues. With 5 bases removed from V and 6 bases from J, the gap between germline ends came to 20 bases. The chain's CDR3 is CASSPPFQGPGQPQHF. The CDR3 DNA follows: TGTGCCAGCAGTCCTCCCTTTCAGGGTCCGGGTCAGCCCCAGCATTTT.

At least ten counts were recorded for this clone. The chain joins TRBV2 to TRBJ2-2; D is perhaps TRBD2 (6 bases). This CDR3 has 13 residues. Germline V CDR1 and CDR2: SNHLY, FYNNEI. Trimming pared 6 bases from V and 6 bases from J, leaving 11 bases between. The CDR3 protein is CASSFGGAGELFF. The CDR3 DNA reads as TGTGCCAGCAGCTTCGGGGGAGCCGGGGAGCTGTTTTTT.

This clone turned up a few times. This sequence joins TRBV11-3 and TRBJ2-5, with 12 positions matching TRBD1. V lost 5 bases and J lost 4; bases outside the gene matches: 11. Germline V gene data show CDR1 as SGHNT and CDR2 as YENEEA. The CDR3 totals 17 residues. The CDR3 sequence: CASSKGAGQGAPETQYF. The DNA for the CDR3 is TGTGCCAGCAGCAAGGGGGCGGGACAGGGGGCCCCAGAGACCCAGTACTTC. The complete variable domain, with remaining parts taken from reference TRBV11-3 and TRBJ2-5, reads EAGVVQSPRYKIIEKKQPVAFWCNPISGHNTLYWYLQNLGQGPELLIRYENEEAVDDSQLPKDRFSAERLKGVDSTLKIQPAELGDSAVYLCASSKGAGQGAPETQYFGPGTRLLVL.